This TCR beta chain was recorded in a study of CD8 T cells in ankylosing spondylitis. Whole-study findings and limits: A TCR beta motif made of 7 to 9 highly homologous variants seemed typical of ankylosing spondylitis blood.

TCR beta libraries were made by quantitative 5'-RACE with molecular barcodes. TCRdb independently ran MiXCR on the 5' RACE reads; one entry per CDR3 protein. The table lists under 950,000 distinct CDR3 sequences, around 20% of them singletons. As for this clonotype: Its antigen is currently unknown.

The ends lost 1 base at V and 6 bases at J; junction bases unmatched: 0. Germline CDR1 and CDR2: LGHNA and YNFKEQ. This CDR3 contains 14 residues. The V gene is TRBV4-2, the J gene TRBJ2-7; 13 bases line up with TRBD2. The specimen was blood, either unsorted or a sorted T cell fraction (not recorded which). This TCR was sampled from a male donor with ankylosing spondylitis. CDR3 sequence reads: CASSQGLAGGEQYF. The CDR3 DNA reads TGTGCCAGCAGCCAAGGACTAGCGGGGGGCGAGCAGTACTTC.